This is a list of T cell receptor beta chains from one sample in a study of T cell repertoires in cytomegalovirus infection. TCRdb recomputed calls from the reads with MiXCR, one row per CDR3 protein. The sample holds about 330,000 distinct CDR3 sequences, more than 8% seen once. The sequencing input was PBMCs. Receptors were obtained from a human donor in good health (CMV status not recorded). Some clones in this sample may be carry-over from other donors' samples. CDR3s include the opening cysteine and the closing phenylalanine or tryptophan. The D gene is left open where the match is weak. Size is stated for part of the rows, as once, few or many counts, or as a class when the clone is expanded.

v_gene	j_gene	abundance	d_gene	CDR3aa	CDR3nt
TRBV12-3/TRBV12-4	TRBJ2-5	many	.	CASSLGVQETQYF	TGTGCCAGCAGCTTAGGGGTCCAAGAGACCCAGTACTTC
TRBV6-2/TRBV6-3	TRBJ2-7	many	TRBD2	CASSSPGLASSYEQYF	TGTGCCAGCAGCTCCCCGGGACTAGCGAGCTCCTACGAGCAGTACTTC
TRBV7-8	TRBJ2-3	many	TRBD2	CASSPPGLASSDTQYF	TGTGCCAGCAGCCCGCCGGGACTAGCATCGTCAGATACGCAGTATTTT
TRBV7-6	TRBJ2-7	many	.	CASSNWGRGWGSYEQYF	TGTGCCAGCAGCAACTGGGGACGCGGGTGGGGCTCCTACGAGCAGTACTTC
TRBV7-6	TRBJ2-1	many	TRBD2	CASSLQTSGFNNEQFF	TGTGCCAGCAGCCTACAGACTAGCGGGTTCAACAATGAGCAGTTCTTC
TRBV24-1	TRBJ2-1	.	.	CATSASTGLQEQFF	TGTGCCACCAGTGCTTCGACAGGTTTGCAGGAGCAGTTCTTC
TRBV19	TRBJ2-7	many	TRBD1	CASSPRGQGASYEQYF	TGTGCCAGTAGTCCACGGGGACAGGGGGCGAGTTACGAGCAGTACTTC
TRBV7-9	TRBJ1-4	.	.	CASSSGLASGEKLFF	TGTGCCAGCAGCTCCGGACTGGCTTCAGGTGAAAAACTGTTTTTT
TRBV6-8	TRBJ2-3	few	.	CASSHPGGRRTDTQYF	TGTGCCAGCAGTCATCCAGGAGGTCGGCGCACAGATACGCAGTATTTT
TRBV7-8	TRBJ1-5	many	TRBD1	CASSQTGGRNQPQHF	TGTGCCAGCAGCCAGACAGGGGGCCGCAATCAGCCCCAGCATTTT
TRBV12-3/TRBV12-4	TRBJ2-1	few	.	CASRPVSGRSSYNEQFF	TGTGCCAGCAGACCCGTCTCTGGCAGGAGCTCCTACAATGAGCAGTTCTTC
TRBV29-1	TRBJ1-2	few	.	CSVPLDSFSNYGYTF	TGCAGCGTCCCCCTCGACAGTTTCTCTAACTATGGCTACACCTTC
TRBV20-1	TRBJ2-1	few	TRBD2	CSGKTSASSYNEQFF	TGCAGTGGAAAGACTAGCGCAAGCTCCTACAATGAGCAGTTCTTC
TRBV11-2	TRBJ2-5	.	.	CASSLDSATQLRTQYF	TGTGCCAGCAGCTTAGATTCGGCCACGCAATTGAGGACCCAGTACTTC
TRBV5-4	TRBJ2-3	few	.	CASSLSFRNRRSTDTQYF	TGTGCCAGCAGCTTGTCTTTCCGGAATAGACGTAGCACAGATACGCAGTATTTT
TRBV7-2	TRBJ2-5	.	.	CASSLALAFQETQYF	TGTGCCAGCAGCTTAGCCTTAGCTTTCCAAGAGACCCAGTACTTC
TRBV7-2	TRBJ1-1	few	.	CASSLDGATTEAFF	TGTGCCAGCAGCTTAGATGGGGCAACCACTGAAGCTTTCTTT
TRBV29-1	TRBJ2-3	.	.	CSVRNQVDTQYF	TGCAGCGTCCGAAACCAAGTGGATACGCAGTATTTT
TRBV6-6	TRBJ2-7	few	TRBD1	CASSYSGTGSKEQYF	TGTGCCAGCAGTTACTCCGGGACAGGGTCAAAAGAGCAGTACTTC
TRBV7-2	TRBJ2-2	many	.	CASSFSRGNTGELFF	TGTGCCAGCAGCTTCAGTAGGGGTAACACCGGGGAGCTGTTTTTT
TRBV20-1	TRBJ2-1	once	.	CSQDGAYNEQFF	TGCAGCCAGGACGGTGCCTACAATGAGCAGTTCTTC
TRBV6-2/TRBV6-3	TRBJ1-1	many	.	CASSRTFPEAFF	TGTGCCAGCAGCCGCACTTTCCCTGAAGCTTTCTTT
TRBV20-1	TRBJ2-3	many	TRBD2	CSARAPSGWTDTQYF	TGCAGTGCTAGAGCCCCTAGCGGGTGGACAGATACGCAGTATTTT
TRBV7-3	TRBJ2-1	.	.	CASSLDGRVGYNEQFF	TGTGCCAGCAGCTTAGACGGGAGAGTGGGATACAATGAGCAGTTCTTC
TRBV14	TRBJ2-4	.	TRBD2	CASSRLAGGYIQYF	TGTGCCAGCAGCCGACTAGCGGGGGGGTACATTCAGTACTTC
TRBV29-1	TRBJ2-2	few	TRBD2	CSVGRTSGTGELFF	TGCAGCGTTGGAAGAACTAGCGGCACCGGGGAGCTGTTTTTT
TRBV25-1	TRBJ1-3	many	.	CASSRQAFSGNTIYF	TGTGCCAGCAGCCGACAGGCCTTCTCTGGAAACACCATATATTTT
TRBV6-2/TRBV6-3	TRBJ2-7	many	.	CASSYLNHIGPYEQYF	TGTGCCAGCAGTTACCTTAATCACATAGGGCCCTACGAGCAGTACTTC
TRBV6-6	TRBJ1-2	many	.	CASSYYDSLYGYTF	TGTGCCAGCAGTTATTACGACAGCCTCTATGGCTACACCTTC
TRBV7-2	TRBJ2-3	many	.	CASSLVASRPDTQYF	TGTGCCAGCAGCTTAGTGGCTAGTCGGCCAGATACGCAGTATTTT
TRBV7-2	TRBJ2-1	many	TRBD1	CASSLGRGQGSYNEQFF	TGTGCCAGCAGCTTAGGGAGGGGACAGGGCTCCTACAATGAGCAGTTCTTC
TRBV7-3	TRBJ2-5	few	.	CASSLGVATGHDTKYF	TGTGCCAGCAGCTTAGGTGTGGCAACCGGACATGACACCAAGTACTTC
TRBV15	TRBJ1-3	few	.	CATSRDFTAGNTIYF	TGTGCCACCAGCAGAGATTTTACGGCTGGAAACACCATATATTTT
TRBV7-8	TRBJ1-1	few	.	CASSLARMGSTEAFF	TGTGCCAGCAGCTTAGCCCGAATGGGGAGCACTGAAGCTTTCTTT
TRBV20-1	TRBJ2-2	.	.	CSARDGKFTGELFF	TGCAGTGCTAGAGATGGGAAATTCACCGGGGAGCTGTTTTTT
TRBV2	TRBJ2-5	many	.	CASSEPGVERETQYF	TGTGCCAGCAGTGAACCAGGGGTTGAGAGGGAGACCCAGTACTTC
TRBV7-8	TRBJ1-1	many	.	CASSPQLMNTEAFF	TGTGCCAGCAGCCCGCAGCTAATGAACACTGAAGCTTTCTTT
TRBV5-4	TRBJ2-3	.	.	CASSLRGALTDTQYF	TGTGCCAGCAGCTTGCGTGGTGCGCTCACAGATACGCAGTATTTT
TRBV7-2	TRBJ2-2	many	TRBD2	CASSSPSGRPYTGELFF	TGTGCCAGCAGCTCGCCTAGCGGGAGGCCCTACACCGGGGAGCTGTTTTTT
TRBV7-9	TRBJ2-1	many	.	CASSLGGVPYNEQFF	TGTGCCAGCAGCTTAGGGGGTGTGCCCTACAATGAGCAGTTCTTC
TRBV12-5	TRBJ2-1	many	.	CASGSYQGNEQFF	TGTGCTAGTGGTTCCTACCAGGGTAATGAGCAGTTCTTC
TRBV15	TRBJ2-5	few	.	CATREGPILQETQYF	TGTGCCACCAGGGAAGGGCCCATACTACAAGAGACCCAGTACTTC
TRBV15	TRBJ2-1	few	.	CATSTRRSNEQFF	TGTGCCACCAGCACCCGAAGGAGTAATGAGCAGTTCTTC
TRBV15	TRBJ2-7	many	TRBD1	CATSTGQGGAYEQYF	TGTGCCACCAGTACAGGACAGGGTGGAGCCTACGAGCAGTACTTC
TRBV5-3	TRBJ1-2	few	.	CARSSTAPSNYGYTF	TGTGCCAGAAGCTCTACAGCGCCCTCTAACTATGGCTACACCTTC
TRBV5-1	TRBJ2-3	many	TRBD2	CASSIPSGSPENWYGDTQYF	TGCGCCAGCAGCATCCCCAGCGGGAGCCCGGAGAATTGGTACGGCGATACGCAGTATTTT